This TCR beta chain was documented in a study of shared clonotypes between healthy human individuals. Turning to the study itself: Each donor contributed plates that comprised three CD4 naive, three CD4 memory, two CD8 naive and one CD8 memory. Regarding the study as a whole: Shared clonotypes across all four donors exceeded non-shared ones in generation probability.

Each donor was a Caucasian adult residing in Nashville, Tennessee. Germline CDR1 and CDR2: KGHSH and LQKENI. The CDR3 spans 13 residues. Trimming left V 3 bases short and J 7 bases short, with 10 bases between. Original data processing: Filtering differed since immunoSEQ provided only junctions, with no quality scores. The protocol was immunoSEQ multiplex PCR, while the TCRdb copy is restricted to in-frame clones and leaves out a portion. V, J and clone size derive from that table, while D and trimming were established from the DNA sequence. Of approximately 980,000 clones in the sample, 70% to 85% are singletons; the top ten hold 1.5%. Worth noting for this clone: The antigen remains unidentified.

Sequencing used memory CD4+ T cells sorted from blood. Subset in this sample: CD45RA-negative fraction. V usage is TRBV18 and J usage is TRBJ1-5; D gene uncertain. The origin of this receptor is a man in his late teens or twenties in good health. The CDR3, as DNA: TGTGCCAGCTCACCCCTGAGTGGGCAGCCCCAGCATTTT. It is translated as CASSPLSGQPQHF.